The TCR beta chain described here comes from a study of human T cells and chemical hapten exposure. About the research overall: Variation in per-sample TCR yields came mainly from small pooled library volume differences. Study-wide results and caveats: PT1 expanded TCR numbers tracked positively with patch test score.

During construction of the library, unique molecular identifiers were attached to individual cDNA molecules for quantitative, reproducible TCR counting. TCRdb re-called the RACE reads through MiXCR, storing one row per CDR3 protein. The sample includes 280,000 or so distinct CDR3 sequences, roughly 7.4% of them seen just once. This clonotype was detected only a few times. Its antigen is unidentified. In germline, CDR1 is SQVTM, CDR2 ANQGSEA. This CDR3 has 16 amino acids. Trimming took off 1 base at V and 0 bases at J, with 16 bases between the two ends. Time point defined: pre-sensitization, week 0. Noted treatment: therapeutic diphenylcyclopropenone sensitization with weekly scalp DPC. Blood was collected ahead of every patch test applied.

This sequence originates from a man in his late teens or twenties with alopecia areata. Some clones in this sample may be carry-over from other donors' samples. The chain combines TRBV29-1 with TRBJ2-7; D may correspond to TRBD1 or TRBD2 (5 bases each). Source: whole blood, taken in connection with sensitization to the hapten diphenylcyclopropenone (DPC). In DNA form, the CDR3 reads TGCAGCGTTGAAGCCCCCCTGGGGACCCGCTCCTACGAGCAGTACTTC. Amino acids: CSVEAPLGTRSYEQYF.